The sequence of this T cell receptor beta chain was determined in a study of OX40 agonist ivuxolimab in advanced cancers. Whole-study context: Cohort: around 79% men, mean age 60, aged about 23 to 80.

Whole-study findings and limits: Averaged across samples, CD8+ T cells carried more expanded clones than CD4+ did.

Systemic immunosuppression or a history of autoimmune disease excluded patients. For this clone: What it binds is unknown.

TCRdb keeps only in-frame clones here, not all; method: immunoSEQ multiplex PCR. This sample has 60,000 to 65,000 clones; 89% occur once, and the top ten carry about 12%. Sequenced here: CD4+ or CD8+ T cells sorted from blood, sampled in a trial of the OX40 agonist ivuxolimab. This sequence was found in an adult with an advanced solid tumor such as melanoma, head and neck, liver or kidney cancer.

CDR3 sequence reads: CASSLGSRPQFF. Written as DNA, the CDR3 is TGTGCCAGCAGCCTTGGGTCTCGACCGCAGTTCTTC. The rearrangement links TRBV27 to TRBJ2-1; no reliable D call. The V gene's germline CDR1 is MNHEY and CDR2 SMNVEV (reference sequence). Trimming took off 6 bases at V and 12 bases at J, with 15 bases between the two ends. The CDR3 has 12 residues.